The text below deals with one TCR beta chain. The repertoire was sequenced with immunoSEQ multiplex PCR; TCRdb's copy has only in-frame clones and lacks some. The sample lists about 75,000 clones; approximately 88% were seen once. The data were obtained in a study of blood T cell repertoires in COVID-19. Study-level information: The United States, Italy and Spain provided the acute and convalescent COVID-19 samples.

The receptor was derived from a woman between 45 and 60 years old with acute or convalescent COVID-19. Specimen: peripheral blood.

CDR3 amino acids: CASRATGTGDTGELFF. In nucleotides, the CDR3 is TGTGCCAGCAGAGCTACCGGGACAGGTGACACCGGGGAGCTGTTTTTT. The rearrangement uses TRBV7-3 and TRBJ2-2; 8 nucleotides agree with TRBD1. Germline V gene sequence: CDR1 SGHTA, CDR2 FQGTGA. V trimming: 6 bases; J trimming: 3 bases; junction bases outside the gene matches: 9. This CDR3 contains 16 residues.